This T cell receptor beta chain was identified in a study of blood T cells in healthy people across ages. This clonotype was picked up a small number of times. This CDR3 spans 14 amino acids. Germline CDR1 and CDR2: DFQATT and SNEGSKA (reference sequence). V lost 5 bases, J lost 7 bases, and 18 bases lay in between. Primed by a sample-barcoded 5' primer and a J-beta primer mix, a second PCR proceeded for about 7 to 11 cycles. TCRdb ran MiXCR on the 5' RACE reads and lists one entry per CDR3 protein. Altogether more than 800,000 distinct CDR3 sequences are present, about 28% being singletons, with the ten largest covering around a sixth.

The source of this sequence is a woman aged 80 or over in good health. The V gene is TRBV20-1, the J gene TRBJ2-1; maybe TRBD2 (6 bases). The sample taken for sequencing was blood. CDR3 DNA sequence: TGCAGTGCTCAAAACCGGGACTTCAGAAATGAGCAGTTCTTC. Translated, it gives CSAQNRDFRNEQFF.